This TCR beta chain stems from a study of T cells in Graves' hyperthyroidism and ophthalmopathy. RNA transcripts gave rise to amplified TCR beta CDR3 regions. HTBI primers were used for first-round RT-PCR of the TCR CDR3. TCRdb fed the multiplex PCR reads into MiXCR, producing one record per CDR3 protein. The data contain hundreds of thousands of distinct CDR3 sequences, roughly 15% of them seen just once; the ten biggest clones take up roughly 14%. The sequence was obtained from a middle-aged woman with Graves' hyperthyroidism. The sequenced sample was blood.

This CDR3 is CSVPTSSNEQFF. CDR3 DNA sequence: TGCAGCGTTCCTACTAGCAGCAATGAGCAGTTCTTC. The chain links TRBV29-1 to TRBJ2-1; the D gene is possibly TRBD2 (6 bases). V lost 5 bases and J lost 6, with 11 bases in between. The CDR3 length is 12 residues. Germline CDR1 and CDR2: SQVTM and ANQGSEA.